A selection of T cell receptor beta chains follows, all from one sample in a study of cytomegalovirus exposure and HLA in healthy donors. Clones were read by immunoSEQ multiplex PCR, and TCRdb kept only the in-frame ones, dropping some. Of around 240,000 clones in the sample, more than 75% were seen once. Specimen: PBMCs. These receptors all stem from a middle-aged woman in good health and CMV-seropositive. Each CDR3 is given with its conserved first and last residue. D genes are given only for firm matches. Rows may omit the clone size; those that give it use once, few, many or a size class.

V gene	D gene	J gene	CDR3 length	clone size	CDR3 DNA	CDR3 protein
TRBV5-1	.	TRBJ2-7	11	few	TGCGCCAGCAGCTTGGCCGGCGAGCAGTACTTC	CASSLAGEQYF
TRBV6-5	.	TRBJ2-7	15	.	TGTGCCAGCAGCTCTACAGGGTCCTCCCTCTACGAGCAGTACTTC	CASSSTGSSLYEQYF
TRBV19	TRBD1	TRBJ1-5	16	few	TGTGCCAGTAGTAACCCGGGACAGGCAGGTTTTCAGCCCCAGCATTTT	CASSNPGQAGFQPQHF
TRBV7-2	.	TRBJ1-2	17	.	TGTGCCAGCACCTATGCCCGAGAAGGGGCGCGGTACTATGGCTACACCTTC	CASTYAREGARYYGYTF
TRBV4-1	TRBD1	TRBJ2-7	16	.	TGCGCCAGCAGCCAGGAAATGGACAGGGGGTCCTACGAGCAGTACTTC	CASSQEMDRGSYEQYF
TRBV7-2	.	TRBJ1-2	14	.	TGTGCCAGCAGCCCCCGTGAGGGCCTCTATGGCTACACCTTC	CASSPREGLYGYTF
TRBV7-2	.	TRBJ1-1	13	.	TGTGCCAGCAGCTTCGCTGGACGGGGTGAAGCTTTCTTT	CASSFAGRGEAFF
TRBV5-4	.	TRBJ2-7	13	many	TGCGCCAGCAGCCAACGTACAGGGCGAGAGCAGTACTTC	CASSQRTGREQYF
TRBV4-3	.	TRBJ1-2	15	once	TGCGCCAGCAGCCAAGACGTACAGGACCGCTATGGCTACACCTTC	CASSQDVQDRYGYTF
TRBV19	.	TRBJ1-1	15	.	TGTGCCAGTAATGGGCAGGGGAACATGAACACTGAAGCTTTCTTT	CASNGQGNMNTEAFF
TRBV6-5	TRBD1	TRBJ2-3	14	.	TGTGCCAGCAGTCGTACAGGGGAAACAGATACGCAGTATTTT	CASSRTGETDTQYF
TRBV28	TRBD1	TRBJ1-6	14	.	TGTGCCAGCAGACCCGGGACAGTAAATTCACCCCTCCACTTT	CASRPGTVNSPLHF
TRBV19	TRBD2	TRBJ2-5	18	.	TGTGCCAGTAGTATAAAACTAGCGGGGGGGCCCAGCGTAGAGACCCAGTACTTC	CASSIKLAGGPSVETQYF
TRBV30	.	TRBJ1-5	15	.	TGTGCCTGGAGTGTACCCACAGGTTGGGATCAGCCCCAGCATTTT	CAWSVPTGWDQPQHF
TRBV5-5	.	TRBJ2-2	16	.	TGTGCCAGCAGCCAATTAGTCGGGTCGGGCACCGGGGAGCTGTTTTTT	CASSQLVGSGTGELFF
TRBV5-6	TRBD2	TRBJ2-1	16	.	TGTGCCAGCAGCCCCCTAGCGGGGCCCACCTACAATGAGCAGTTCTTC	CASSPLAGPTYNEQFF
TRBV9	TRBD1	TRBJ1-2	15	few	TGTGCCAGCAGCGCCTCGACAGGGAATAACTATGGCTACACCTTC	CASSASTGNNYGYTF
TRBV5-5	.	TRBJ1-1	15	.	TGTGCCAGCAGCTCCTCAGGGGTGGGGAACACTGAAGCTTTCTTT	CASSSSGVGNTEAFF
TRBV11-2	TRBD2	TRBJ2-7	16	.	TGTGCCAGCAGCCCCCAACTAGCGGCCCTGACCTACGAGCAGTACTTC	CASSPQLAALTYEQYF
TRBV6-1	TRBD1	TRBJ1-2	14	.	TGTGCCAGCAGCTCGGACAGGGGGTTCGATGGCTACACCTTC	CASSSDRGFDGYTF
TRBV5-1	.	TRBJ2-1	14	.	TGCGCCAGCAGCTTAGGAGGACAGAATGGTGAGCAGTTCTTC	CASSLGGQNGEQFF
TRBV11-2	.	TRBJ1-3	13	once	TGTGCCAGCAGCTTCAGGGGTCGAAACACCATATATTTT	CASSFRGRNTIYF
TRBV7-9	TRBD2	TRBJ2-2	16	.	TGTTCCAGCAGCCCCCGCGGGAGTCGGGGCACCGGGGAGCTGTTTTTT	CSSSPRGSRGTGELFF
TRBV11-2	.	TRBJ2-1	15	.	TGTGCCAGCAGCCCAACAGGGAACTCCTACAATGAGCAGTTCTTC	CASSPTGNSYNEQFF
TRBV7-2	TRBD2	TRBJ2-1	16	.	TGTGCCAGCAGCTTTTTTTCTAGCGGCTCCTACAATGAGCAGTTCTTC	CASSFFSSGSYNEQFF
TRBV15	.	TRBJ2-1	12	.	TGTGCCACCAACAGAGGGGCCGTAAAGCAGTTCTTC	CATNRGAVKQFF
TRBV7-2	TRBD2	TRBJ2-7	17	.	TGTGCCAGCAGCTTAGACTTTGCGGGAGGTTTTAACTACGAGCAGTACTTC	CASSLDFAGGFNYEQYF
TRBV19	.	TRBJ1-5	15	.	TGTGCCAGTAGTATATGGAAGGGGGGCAATCAGCCCCAGCATTTT	CASSIWKGGNQPQHF
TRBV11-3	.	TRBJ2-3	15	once	TGTGCCAGCAGCCTTAGCGGTACAGACACAGATACGCAGTATTTT	CASSLSGTDTDTQYF
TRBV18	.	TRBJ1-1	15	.	TGTGCCAGCTCACCAGGGGAATGGAGGGGCACTGAAGCTTTCTTT	CASSPGEWRGTEAFF
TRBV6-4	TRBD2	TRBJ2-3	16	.	TGTGCCAGCAGTGAGAGGCGGGGGGGCCCCACAGATACGCAGTATTTT	CASSERRGGPTDTQYF
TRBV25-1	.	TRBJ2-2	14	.	TGTGCCAGCAGCCCAGGGTCCGTCACCGGGGAGCTGTTTTTT	CASSPGSVTGELFF
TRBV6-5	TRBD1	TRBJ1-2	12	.	TGTGCCAGCAGTCCGGGACAGGGTGTACGCACCTTC	CASSPGQGVRTF
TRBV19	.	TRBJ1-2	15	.	TGTGCCAGTTGGGGACCGGGGGGGGTAAGCTATGGCTACACCTTC	CASWGPGGVSYGYTF
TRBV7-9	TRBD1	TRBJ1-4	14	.	TGTGCCAGCAGCTTACGGCAGGGGGCTGAAAAACTGTTTTTT	CASSLRQGAEKLFF
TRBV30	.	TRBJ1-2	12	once	TGTGCCTGGACCCTAGGGGACTATGGCTACACCTTC	CAWTLGDYGYTF
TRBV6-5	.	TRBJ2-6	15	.	TGTGCCAGCAGTTACTCCCTCTCTGGGGCCAACGTCCTGACTTTC	CASSYSLSGANVLTF
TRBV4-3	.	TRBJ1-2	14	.	TGCGCCAGCAGCCAAGAGACAGGCAACTATGGCTACACCTTC	CASSQETGNYGYTF
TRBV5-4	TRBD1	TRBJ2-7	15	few	TGTGCCAGCAGCCCCGGGACAGGGGGATTGTACGAGCAGTACTTC	CASSPGTGGLYEQYF
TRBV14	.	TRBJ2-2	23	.	TGTGCCAGCAGCCAAAAGGGACCCCTCAGGACGAGGCATAGCGGACCGAACACCGGGGAGCTGTTTTTT	CASSQKGPLRTRHSGPNTGELFF
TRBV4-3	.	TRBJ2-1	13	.	TGCGCCAGCAGCCAAGGTCTACACAATGAGCAGTTCTTC	CASSQGLHNEQFF
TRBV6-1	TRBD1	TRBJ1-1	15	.	TGTGCCAGCAGATTTGACAGGGTAGGGTACACTGAAGCTTTCTTT	CASRFDRVGYTEAFF
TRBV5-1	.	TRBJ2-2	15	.	TGCGCCAGCAGCCCCGACAGCCGAAACACCGGGGAGCTGTTTTTT	CASSPDSRNTGELFF
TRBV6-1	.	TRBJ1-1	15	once	TGTGCCAGCACTCTGGGGTCGGGGGGTTACACTGAAGCTTTCTTT	CASTLGSGGYTEAFF
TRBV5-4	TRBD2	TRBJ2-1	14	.	TGTGCCAGCCAGGACGGGGGGGTGTACAATGAGCAGTTCTTC	CASQDGGVYNEQFF
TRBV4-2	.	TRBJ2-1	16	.	TGTGCCAGCAGCCCTCGGGGGACGCAGGCCTACAATGAGCAGTTCTTC	CASSPRGTQAYNEQFF
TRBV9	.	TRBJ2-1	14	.	TGTGCCAGCAGCGTAGGTCGCTCCTACAATGAGCAGTTCTTC	CASSVGRSYNEQFF
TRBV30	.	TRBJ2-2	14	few	TGTGCCTGGAGTGGTCAGGTGAACACCGGGGAGCTGTTTTTT	CAWSGQVNTGELFF
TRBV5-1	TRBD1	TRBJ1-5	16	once	TGCGCCAGCAGCATCGGCACGGGACAGGGGAATCAGCCCCAGCATTTT	CASSIGTGQGNQPQHF
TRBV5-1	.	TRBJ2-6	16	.	TGCGCCAGCAGCCCTACTCGGTCCTCTGGGGCCAACGTCCTGACTTTC	CASSPTRSSGANVLTF